This record concerns one T cell receptor (beta chain) sequence. This sample was included in a study of blood T cell repertoires in COVID-19. Study-level background: Specimens from acute and convalescent COVID-19 originated in the United States, Italy and Spain. T cells, B-cell-depleted T cells, or PBMCs supplied cDNA or gDNA.

Sequencing used immunoSEQ multiplex PCR; TCRdb keeps in-frame clones, though not all of them. This sample yields roughly 180,000 clones, of which roughly 78% are seen a single time; 7% to 10% belongs to the top ten. Seattle patients were enrolled while actively infected and followed longitudinally. The CDR3 sequence is 16 residues long. V was cut by 6 bases and J by 0 bases, with 18 bases left in between. The germline V gene encodes CDR1 SNHLY and CDR2 FYNNEI. This sequence originates from a woman aged 60-75 years with COVID-19, enrolled during active disease. The chain employs TRBV2 and TRBJ2-7, with D unclear. Sequencing was carried out using peripheral blood. The CDR3 here is CASRANLPARSYEQYF. CDR3 sequence (DNA): TGTGCCAGCAGAGCCAACCTGCCTGCCCGCTCCTACGAGCAGTACTTC. Full variable domain (missing parts from reference TRBV2 and TRBJ2-7): EPEVTQTPSHQVTQMGQEVILRCVPISNHLYFYWYRQILGQKVEFLVSFYNNEISEKSEIFDDQFSVERPDGSNFTLKIRSTKLEDSAMYFCASRANLPARSYEQYFGPGTRLTVT.